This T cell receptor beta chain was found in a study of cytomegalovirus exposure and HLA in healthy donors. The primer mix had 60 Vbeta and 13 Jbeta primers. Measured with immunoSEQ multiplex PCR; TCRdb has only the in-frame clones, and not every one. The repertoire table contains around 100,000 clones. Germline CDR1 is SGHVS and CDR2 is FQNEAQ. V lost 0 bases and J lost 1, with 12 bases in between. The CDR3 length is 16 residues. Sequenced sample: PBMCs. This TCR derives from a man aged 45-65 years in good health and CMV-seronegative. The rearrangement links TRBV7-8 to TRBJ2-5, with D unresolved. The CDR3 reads CASSLASSLTQETQYF. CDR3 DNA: TGTGCCAGCAGCTTAGCTAGCAGCCTTACCCAAGAGACCCAGTACTTC.